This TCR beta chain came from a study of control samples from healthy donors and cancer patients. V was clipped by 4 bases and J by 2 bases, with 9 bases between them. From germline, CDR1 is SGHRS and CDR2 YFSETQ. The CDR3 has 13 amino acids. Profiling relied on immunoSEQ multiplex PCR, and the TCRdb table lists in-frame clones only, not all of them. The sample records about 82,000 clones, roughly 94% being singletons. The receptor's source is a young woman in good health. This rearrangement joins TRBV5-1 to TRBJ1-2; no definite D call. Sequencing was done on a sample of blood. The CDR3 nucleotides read TGCGCCAGCAGCGATCCCGGGAACTATGGCTACACCTTC. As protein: CASSDPGNYGYTF.